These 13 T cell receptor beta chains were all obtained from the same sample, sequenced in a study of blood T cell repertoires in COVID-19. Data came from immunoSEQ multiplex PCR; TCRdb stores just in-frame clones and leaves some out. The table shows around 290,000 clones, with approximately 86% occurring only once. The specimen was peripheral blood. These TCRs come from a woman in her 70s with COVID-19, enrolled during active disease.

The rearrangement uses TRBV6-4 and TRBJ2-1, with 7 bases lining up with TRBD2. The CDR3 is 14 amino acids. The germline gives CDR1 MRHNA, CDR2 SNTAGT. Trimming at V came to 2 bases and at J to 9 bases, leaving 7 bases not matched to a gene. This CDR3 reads CASSDGLESGEQFF. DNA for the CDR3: TGTGCCAGCAGTGACGGACTAGAGAGTGGTGAGCAGTTCTTC.

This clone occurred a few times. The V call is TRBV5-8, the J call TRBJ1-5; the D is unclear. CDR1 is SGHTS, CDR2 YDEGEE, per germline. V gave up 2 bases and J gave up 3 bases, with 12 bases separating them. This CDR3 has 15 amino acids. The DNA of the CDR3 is TGTGCCAGCAGCTTAGCAGGAGGTAACAATCAGCCCCAGCATTTT. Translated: CASSLAGGNNQPQHF.

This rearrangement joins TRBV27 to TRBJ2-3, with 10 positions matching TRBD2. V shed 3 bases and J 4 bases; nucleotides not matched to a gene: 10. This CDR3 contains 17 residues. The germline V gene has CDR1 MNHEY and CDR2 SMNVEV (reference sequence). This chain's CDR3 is CASSFSSGGAGADTQYF. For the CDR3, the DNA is TGTGCCAGCAGTTTTTCAAGCGGGGGGGCCGGAGCAGATACGCAGTATTTT.

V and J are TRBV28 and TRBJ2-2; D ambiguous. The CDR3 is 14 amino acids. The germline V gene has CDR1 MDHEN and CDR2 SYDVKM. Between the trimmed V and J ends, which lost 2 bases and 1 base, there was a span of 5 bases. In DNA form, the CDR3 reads TGTGCCAGCAGTTTAACAGAGAACACCGGGGAGCTGTTTTTT. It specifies CASSLTENTGELFF.

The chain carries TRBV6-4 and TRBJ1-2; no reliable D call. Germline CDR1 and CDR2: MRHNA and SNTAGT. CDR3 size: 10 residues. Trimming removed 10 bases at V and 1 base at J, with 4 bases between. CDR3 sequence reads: CAKYNYGYTF. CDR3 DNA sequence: TGTGCCAAATATAACTATGGCTACACCTTC.

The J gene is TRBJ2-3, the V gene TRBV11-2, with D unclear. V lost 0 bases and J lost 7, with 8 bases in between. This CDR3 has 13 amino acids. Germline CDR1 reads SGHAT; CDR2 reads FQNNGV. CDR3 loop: CASSLDRLNTQYF. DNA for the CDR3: TGTGCCAGCAGCTTAGATCGGTTGAATACGCAGTATTTT.

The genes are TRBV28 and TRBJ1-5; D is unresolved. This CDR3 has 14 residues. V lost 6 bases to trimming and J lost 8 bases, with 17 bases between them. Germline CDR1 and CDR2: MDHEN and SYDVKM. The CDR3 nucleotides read TGTGCCAGCAGATTCCGGGTCGGACTAGAGCCCCAGCATTTT. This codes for CASRFRVGLEPQHF.

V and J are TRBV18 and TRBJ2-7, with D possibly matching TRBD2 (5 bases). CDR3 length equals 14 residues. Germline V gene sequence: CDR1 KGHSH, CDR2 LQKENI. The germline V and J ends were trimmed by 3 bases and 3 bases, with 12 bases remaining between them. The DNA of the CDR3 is TGTGCCAGCTCACCGGACTCCGGCCGCTACGAGCAGTACTTC. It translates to CASSPDSGRYEQYF. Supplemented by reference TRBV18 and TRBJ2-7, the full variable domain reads NAGVMQNPRHLVRRRGQEARLRCSPMKGHSHVYWYRQLPEEGLKFMVYLQKENIIDESGMPKERFSAEFPKEGPSILRIQQVVRGDSAAYFCASSPDSGRYEQYFGPGTRLTVT.

DNA of the CDR3: TGTGCCAGCAGTATTAACGAGCAGTACTTC. It is translated as CASSINEQYF. The rearrangement joins TRBV28 to TRBJ2-7; D remains unclear. The V and J ends lost 5 bases and 5 bases respectively, with 4 bases between them. The germline gives CDR1 MDHEN, CDR2 SYDVKM. This CDR3 comprises 10 residues.

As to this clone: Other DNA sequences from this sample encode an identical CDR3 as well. The CDR3 DNA reads as TGTGCCAGCAGTTACATTCAGGGGGCTAACTATGGCTACACCTTC. Its protein is CASSYIQGANYGYTF. This sequence joins TRBV6-5 and TRBJ1-2; 7 bases line up with TRBD1. Germline lookup yields CDR1 MNHEY and CDR2 SVGAGI. CDR3 length: 15 residues. Losses at the gene ends were 2 bases for V and 0 bases for J; bases not matched to a gene: 3.

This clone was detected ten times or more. The CDR3 DNA sequence: TGTGCCAGCAACTTAGCGGGGAGCACAGATACGCAGTATTTT. Translation gives CASNLAGSTDTQYF. The chain carries TRBV3-1 (or the pseudogene TRBV3-2) and TRBJ2-3, with 8 nucleotides matching TRBD2. Per germline, CDR1 LGHDT and CDR2 YNNKEL (reference sequence). With V trimmed by 7 bases and J by 0 bases, 3 bases remained unmatched. The CDR3 is 14 residues long.

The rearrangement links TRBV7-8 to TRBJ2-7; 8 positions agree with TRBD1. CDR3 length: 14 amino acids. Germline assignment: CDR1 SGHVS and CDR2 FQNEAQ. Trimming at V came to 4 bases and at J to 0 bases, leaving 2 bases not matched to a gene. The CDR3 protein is CASSSDRDSYEQYF. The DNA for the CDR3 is TGTGCCAGCAGCTCGGACAGGGACTCCTACGAGCAGTACTTC.

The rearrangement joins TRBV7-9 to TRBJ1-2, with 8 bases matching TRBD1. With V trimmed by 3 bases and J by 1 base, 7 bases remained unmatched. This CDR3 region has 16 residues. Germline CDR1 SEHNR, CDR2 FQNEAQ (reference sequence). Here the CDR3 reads CASSFPRQGINYGYTF. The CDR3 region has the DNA TGTGCCAGCAGCTTTCCGCGACAGGGGATTAACTATGGCTACACCTTC.